This T cell receptor (beta chain) was identified during a study of T cells in Graves' hyperthyroidism and ophthalmopathy. As for the study in general: Peripheral blood collection took place at initial diagnosis, before any treatment.

Deletions cut 8 bases from V and 6 bases from J, with 7 bases between. This CDR3 contains 10 residues. Per germline, CDR1 MNHNS and CDR2 SASEGT. Graves' hyperthyroidism showing no ophthalmopathy progression within 18 months was considered stable. Aged 18 to 65, the patients had hyperthyroidism that was newly diagnosed and had lasted under 2 months. Extraction of PBMCs used 7.5 to 10 ml of fresh peripheral blood. Amplification of TCR beta CDR3 regions used RNA as the template. A set of HTBI primers served as the primers for a first-round RT-PCR of the TCR CDR3. TCRdb processed the multiplex PCR reads anew with MiXCR; each CDR3 protein has one entry. The sample shows approximately 400,000 distinct CDR3 sequences, approximately 15% of them seen only once.

This sequence originates from a woman aged 60 to 75 with Graves' hyperthyroidism. This sequence joins TRBV6-1 and TRBJ1-1; D not resolved. Source material: blood. The CDR3 protein is CASGFSEAFF. The DNA for the CDR3 is TGTGCCAGCGGCTTCTCTGAAGCTTTCTTT.